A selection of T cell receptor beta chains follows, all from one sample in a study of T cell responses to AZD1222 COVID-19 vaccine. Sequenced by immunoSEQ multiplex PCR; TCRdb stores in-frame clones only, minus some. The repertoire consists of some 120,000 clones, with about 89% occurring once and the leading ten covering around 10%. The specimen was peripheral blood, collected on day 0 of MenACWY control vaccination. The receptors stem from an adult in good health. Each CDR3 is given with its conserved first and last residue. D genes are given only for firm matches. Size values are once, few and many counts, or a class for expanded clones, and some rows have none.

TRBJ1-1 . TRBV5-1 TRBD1 CASSYQGQGSGNTEAFF TGCGCCAGCAGCTACCAGGGACAGGGGTCGGGGAACACTGAAGCTTTCTTT
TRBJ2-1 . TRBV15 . CATSRDRNYNEQFF TGTGCCACCAGCAGAGATAGGAATTACAATGAGCAGTTCTTC
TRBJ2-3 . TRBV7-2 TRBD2 CASSPGLAVTGTQYF TGTGCCAGCAGCCCGGGACTAGCGGTCACTGGGACGCAGTATTTT
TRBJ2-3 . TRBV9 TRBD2 CASSPGLAFSTDTQYF TGTGCCAGCAGCCCGGGACTAGCGTTTAGCACAGATACGCAGTATTTT
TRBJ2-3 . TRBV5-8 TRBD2 CASSLRAGGRGTDTQYF TGTGCCAGCAGCTTGAGAGCGGGAGGAAGAGGTACAGATACGCAGTATTTT
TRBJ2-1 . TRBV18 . CASLGGGEQFF TGTGCCAGCCTTGGAGGCGGGGAGCAGTTCTTC
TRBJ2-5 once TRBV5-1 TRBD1 CASSLETGVVGETQYF TGCGCCAGCAGCTTGGAGACAGGGGTTGTGGGTGAGACCCAGTACTTC
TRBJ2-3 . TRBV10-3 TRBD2 CAISESDRIAGDTQYF TGTGCCATCAGTGAGTCGGATCGAATAGCGGGAGATACGCAGTATTTT
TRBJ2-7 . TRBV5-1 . CASSLQGHEQYF TGCGCCAGCAGCTTACAGGGCCACGAGCAGTACTTC
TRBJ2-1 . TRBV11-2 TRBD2 CASSPRTRDEQFF TGTGCCAGCAGCCCCAGGACTAGGGATGAGCAGTTCTTC
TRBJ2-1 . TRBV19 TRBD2 CASSDDGTSGRREQFF TGTGCCAGTAGTGATGATGGGACTAGCGGAAGGAGGGAGCAGTTCTTC
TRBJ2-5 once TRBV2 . CASSPGQNQETQYF TGTGCCAGCAGTCCGGGACAAAACCAAGAGACCCAGTACTTC
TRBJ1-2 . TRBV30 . CAWSSGEYGYTF TGTGCCTGGAGTTCCGGAGAATATGGCTACACCTTC
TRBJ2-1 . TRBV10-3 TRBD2 CAISFPGGYNEQFF TGTGCCATCAGTTTCCCGGGAGGTTACAATGAGCAGTTCTTC
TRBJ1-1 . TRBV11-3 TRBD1 CASSSLGQGTEAFF TGTGCCAGCAGCTCCCTGGGACAGGGCACTGAAGCTTTCTTT
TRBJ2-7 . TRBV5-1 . CASSLGSLPYEQYF TGCGCCAGCAGCTTGGGGAGCTTACCCTACGAGCAGTACTTC